One and the same sample provided the 13 T cell receptor beta chains below, sequenced in a study of T cells in Graves' hyperthyroidism and ophthalmopathy. The TCR beta CDR3 regions underwent amplification using RNA transcripts as the source. Initially, a first-round RT-PCR of the TCR CDR3 employed the HTBI primer set. TCRdb reprocessed the multiplex PCR reads with MiXCR, giving one entry per CDR3 protein. The table has hundreds of thousands of distinct CDR3 sequences, 11% to 15% seen once. Sequenced: blood. These receptors all stem from a woman under 40 with Graves' hyperthyroidism.

This clonotype came up many times. The chain couples TRBV6-5 to TRBJ1-5; 11 bases align to TRBD1. Looked up from germline, CDR1 is MNHEY and CDR2 is SVGAGI. The CDR3 has 15 residues. Losses at the gene ends were 4 bases for V and 6 bases for J; bases not matched to a gene: 5. In DNA, the CDR3 is TGTGCCAGCAGTTTCGGACAGGGGGCTGGTCAGCCCCAGCATTTT. Its protein is CASSFGQGAGQPQHF.

This clonotype was found a few times. The chain links TRBV20-1 to TRBJ2-3; TRBD2 aligns across 9 bases. The ends lost 6 bases at V and 6 bases at J; junction bases unmatched: 16. The length of the CDR3 is 16 residues. Germline assignment: CDR1 DFQATT and CDR2 SNEGSKA (reference sequence). CDR3 nucleotide sequence: TGCAGTGCCAGCCCCATGGAGGGACTAGCACGTGATACGCAGTATTTT. Its protein product is CSASPMEGLARDTQYF.

A note on this clonotype: A much larger clonotype is one base distant, so this may be a read error. The chain is built from TRBV6-2 or TRBV6-3 and TRBJ1-4, with 9 bases identical to TRBD1. Germline loops: CDR1 MNHEY, CDR2 SVGEGT. The CDR3 is made up of 16 amino acids. The CDR3 protein is CASRGDRAATNEKLLF. The CDR3 DNA follows: TGTGCCAGCAGAGGGGACAGGGCTGCAACTAATGAAAAACTGCTTTTT.

This chain joins TRBV12-3 or TRBV12-4 and TRBJ2-4; D possibly corresponds to TRBD1 (6 bases). CDR3 size: 17 residues. Between the trimmed V and J ends, which lost 5 bases and 0 bases, there was a span of 17 bases. The CDR3 region is CASSNRDEGLAKNIQYF. CDR3 DNA: TGTGCCAGCAGTAACAGGGACGAGGGGTTAGCCAAAAACATTCAGTACTTC.

The chain links TRBV7-2 to TRBJ1-2, with no clear D. Germline assignment: CDR1 SGHTA and CDR2 FQGNSA. The CDR3 spans 14 residues. Trimming took 4 bases from V and 1 from J, leaving 10 bases between them. CDR3 region: CASSSDSFNYGYTF. The DNA of the CDR3 is TGTGCCAGCAGCTCCGACTCCTTTAACTATGGCTACACCTTC.

This clonotype has ten or more counts. The chain combines TRBV11-2 with TRBJ1-2; D is uncertain. The V gene's germline CDR1 is SGHAT and CDR2 FQNNGV. The length of the CDR3 is 15 residues. The V end was cut by 4 bases, the J end by 8 bases, with 20 bases between. In DNA, the CDR3 is TGTGCCAGCAGCTCCCTCCGGGGTATTTATGACGGCTACACCTTC. Amino acids: CASSSLRGIYDGYTF.

This clonotype was counted at least ten times. This sequence joins TRBV2 and TRBJ1-1; D is uncertain. This CDR3 region has 12 residues. Germline CDR1 SNHLY, CDR2 FYNNEI. Trimming shortened V by 3 bases and J by 1 base, and 3 bases separated the two germline ends. The CDR3 nucleotides are TGTGCCAGCAGTGACCAGAACACTGAAGCTTTCTTT. Translating gives CASSDQNTEAFF.

This clonotype appeared a few times. The chain carries TRBV25-1 and TRBJ2-5; D is perhaps TRBD1 or TRBD2 (5 bases each). Per germline, CDR1 MGHDK and CDR2 SYGVNS. The V end lost 0 bases, the J end lost 5 bases, and 10 bases lay between the germline ends. The CDR3 covers 14 residues. The CDR3 bases are TGTGCCAGCAGTGAATATCTGGGGGTGGAGACCCAGTACTTC. Its translation is CASSEYLGVETQYF. The entire variable domain, with the rest obtained from reference TRBV25-1 and TRBJ2-5, is as follows: EADIYQTPRYLVIGTGKKITLECSQTMGHDKMYWYQQDPGMELHLIHYSYGVNSTEKGDLSSESTVSRIRTEHFPLTLESARPSHTSQYLCASSEYLGVETQYFGPGTRLLVL.

The chain combines TRBV20-1 with TRBJ2-1; 8 bases fit TRBD1. Germline V gene data show CDR1 as DFQATT and CDR2 as SNEGSKA (reference sequence). This CDR3 has 15 residues. J lost 9 bases, V lost 1 base, and 11 bases had no gene match. CDR3 bases: TGCAGTGCTAGAGGCCGGGACAGGCCATTTGGTGAGCAGTTCTTC. It translates to CSARGRDRPFGEQFF.

The J gene is TRBJ1-6, the V gene TRBV7-2, with TRBD1 matching 10 bases. Germline CDR1 is SGHTA and CDR2 is FQGNSA. Trimming at V came to 5 bases and at J to 10 bases, leaving 5 bases not matched to a gene. The CDR3 is made up of 14 amino acids. The CDR3 sequence: CASSQGTGASPLHF. The CDR3 coding sequence is TGTGCCAGCAGCCAAGGGACAGGGGCCTCACCCCTCCACTTT.

The table lists this clonotype with many counts. The V and J genes are TRBV5-1 and TRBJ2-7; 11 nucleotides match TRBD1. V gave up 1 base and J gave up 7 bases; unmatched junction bases: 7. In germline, CDR1 is SGHRS, CDR2 YFSETQ. The CDR3 extends over 15 amino acids. The CDR3 sequence: CASSLPVGTGGEQYF. DNA of the CDR3: TGCGCCAGCAGCTTGCCTGTGGGGACAGGGGGAGAGCAGTACTTC.

The chain carries TRBV27 and TRBJ2-5; 7 bases map to TRBD2. Looked up from germline, CDR1 is MNHEY and CDR2 is SMNVEV (reference sequence). After removal of 6 bases from V and 4 bases from J, the junction contained 8 bases not matched to a gene. This CDR3 spans 14 amino acids. CDR3 coding DNA: TGTGCCAGCAGATTAGCGGGCATGGTAGAGACCCAGTACTTC. Protein product: CASRLAGMVETQYF.

About this clonotype itself: An end of the junction differs from the germline gene, which may be a read error. This chain connects TRBV28 to TRBJ1-1; 7 bases are shared with TRBD1. Germline lookup yields CDR1 MDHEN and CDR2 SYDVKM. The CDR3 spans 14 residues. In nucleotides, the CDR3 is TGTGCCGGCAGTACTCACAGGGGGAACACTGAAGCTTTCTTT. Its protein is CAGSTHRGNTEAFF.